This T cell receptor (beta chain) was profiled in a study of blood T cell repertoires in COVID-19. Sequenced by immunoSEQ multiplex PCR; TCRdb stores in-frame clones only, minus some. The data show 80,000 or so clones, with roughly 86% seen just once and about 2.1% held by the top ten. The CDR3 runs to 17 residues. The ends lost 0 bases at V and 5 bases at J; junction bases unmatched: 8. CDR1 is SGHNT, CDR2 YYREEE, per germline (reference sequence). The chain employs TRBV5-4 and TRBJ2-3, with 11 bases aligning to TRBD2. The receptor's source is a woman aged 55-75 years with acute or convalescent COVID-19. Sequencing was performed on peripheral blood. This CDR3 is CASSLVTLAGEEDTQYF. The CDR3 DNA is TGTGCCAGCAGCTTGGTTACACTAGCGGGAGAGGAAGATACGCAGTATTTT.